The rows below give T cell receptor beta chains drawn from one sample of a study of blood T cell repertoires in COVID-19. The repertoire was sequenced with immunoSEQ multiplex PCR; TCRdb's copy has only in-frame clones and lacks some. The sample includes some 70,000 clones, around 88% of them seen just once. Sequenced sample: peripheral blood. The receptors originated from a woman in her sixties or seventies with acute or convalescent COVID-19. CDR3s include the opening cysteine and the closing phenylalanine or tryptophan.

j_call v_call cdr3_aa
TRBJ1-2 TRBV7-9 CASSLVGLDGYTF
TRBJ1-6 TRBV2 CASSEPRGLNSPLHF
TRBJ2-3 TRBV24-1 CATSDPGSSTDTQYF
TRBJ1-5 TRBV15 CATSSGNRNQPQHF
TRBJ1-2 TRBV3-1/TRBV3-2 CASSQDTTGGMYGYTF
TRBJ2-7 TRBV12-3/TRBV12-4 CASTSGSSYEQYF
TRBJ2-3 TRBV28 CASSLLGSSTDTQYF
TRBJ2-2 TRBV24-1 CATMVGGPTGELFF
TRBJ2-7 TRBV6-1 CASSYNGFSYEQYF
TRBJ1-4 TRBV13 CASSPGADDPTNEKLFF
TRBJ1-1 TRBV25-1 CASILSGGTEAFF
TRBJ2-3 TRBV4-2 CASSQGRGAGTDTQYF
TRBJ2-7 TRBV6-5 CASSLIAGSSYEQYF
TRBJ1-5 TRBV27 CASSPRQGGNQPQHF
TRBJ1-6 TRBV3-1/TRBV3-2 CASSQAGVGSPLHF
TRBJ1-6 TRBV30 CAWDGTAGSPLHF
TRBJ1-1 TRBV27 CASRAQSANTEAFF
TRBJ1-5 TRBV18 CASSPATGVSNQPQHF
TRBJ2-5 TRBV5-1 CASSLSGIKETQYF
TRBJ1-2 TRBV27 CASSPDRGGGYTF
TRBJ1-1 TRBV9 CASSAQAAGNTEAFF
TRBJ1-1 TRBV6-2/TRBV6-3 CASSYRGNTEAFF
TRBJ2-7 TRBV30 CAWSVDPLAGGSSYEQYF
TRBJ1-1 TRBV7-2 CASSTRTGDPEAFF
TRBJ1-1 TRBV15 CATSRDPQRPSYTEAFF
TRBJ2-5 TRBV4-2 CASSQDGESSETQYF
TRBJ2-6 TRBV7-6 CASSLGPGTSGANVLTF
TRBJ2-6 TRBV7-2 CASSIPTGIGANVLTF
TRBJ1-2 TRBV5-1 CASSLERAYGYTF
TRBJ1-2 TRBV27 CASSLLGGNYGYTF
TRBJ1-6 TRBV6-2/TRBV6-3 CASSYTPRDSPLHF
TRBJ2-1 TRBV28 CASSPRGGGKGEQFF
TRBJ2-2 TRBV6-5 CASSSRGKQTGELFF
TRBJ1-1 TRBV7-2 CASSDSTGNTEAFF
TRBJ2-1 TRBV15 CATSSSWTSGVIYNEQFF
TRBJ2-1 TRBV4-3 CASSQDGLAGSYNEQFF
TRBJ2-2 TRBV9 CASSVYRATGELFF
TRBJ1-1 TRBV6-5 CASSYSIRNTEAFF
TRBJ1-2 TRBV18 CASSPPDRKGGYTF
TRBJ2-3 TRBV6-5 CASRTPSGGAEQYF
TRBJ1-2 TRBV6-6 CASRPGEGGYTF
TRBJ2-5 TRBV24-1 CATSDSGSGLETQYF
TRBJ2-6 TRBV3-1/TRBV3-2 CASSLSRSSGANVLTF
TRBJ2-2 TRBV3-1/TRBV3-2 CASSQELAVTGELFF
TRBJ2-3 TRBV4-2 CASSQGSGPGDLQDTQYF
TRBJ1-5 TRBV24-1 CATSDSGRSSNQPQHF
TRBJ1-5 TRBV4-1 CASSQGQINQPQHF
TRBJ1-1 TRBV7-3 CASSLTGPGTGAGAEAFF